This TCR beta chain was found in a study of a mutant IDH1 vaccine in newly diagnosed glioma. About the research overall: Patients were pretreated with radiotherapy, temozolomide, or both, mostly both. Week 35 was safety follow-up visit V12; week 47 was end-of-study visit V13.

Study-wide results and limits: Whatever changes occurred in top peripheral T cell clonotypes seemed unrelated to pseudoprogression.

Germline V gene data show CDR1 as MGHDK and CDR2 as SYGVNS. The length of the CDR3 is 13 residues. Trimming stripped 6 bases from V and 2 bases from J, with 9 bases between. About this clone itself: Antigen specificity is unknown.

Generated by immunoSEQ multiplex PCR, the TCRdb table keeps only in-frame clones and is missing some. The sample has fewer than 25,000 clones, more than 70% seen once. Regarding time point: week 47, end of study. Vaccinated patients received 300 ug of mutant IDH1 20-mer peptide per dose, with topical imiquimod. Across weeks 1, 3, 5, 7, 11, 15, 19 and 23, patients received a vaccination each time, eight in all. The V call is TRBV25-1, the J call TRBJ2-3, with D possibly being TRBD1 (5 bases). The sequence was collected from a man aged 35 to 55 with glioma. The source material was PBMCs, sampled from a glioma patient whose treatment included an IDH1 peptide vaccine. The CDR3 DNA sequence: TGTGCCAGCAGGGACAAATACACAGATACGCAGTATTTT. It codes for CASRDKYTDTQYF. Supplemented by reference TRBV25-1 and TRBJ2-3, the full variable domain reads EADIYQTPRYLVIGTGKKITLECSQTMGHDKMYWYQQDPGMELHLIHYSYGVNSTEKGDLSSESTVSRIRTEHFPLTLESARPSHTSQYLCASRDKYTDTQYFGPGTRLTVL.